This record concerns one T cell receptor (beta chain) sequence. Nominal health characterized the donors when sampled, though unrecorded immune exposures were likely. The data derive from a study of cytomegalovirus exposure and HLA in healthy donors. Between the trimmed V and J ends, which lost 0 bases and 1 base, there was a span of 19 bases. The CDR3 runs 18 residues. The germline gives CDR1 SGDLS, CDR2 YYNGEE. PCR employed 60 Vbeta and 13 Jbeta primers. Produced via immunoSEQ multiplex PCR; TCRdb's table is partial and in-frame only. The sample includes over 90,000 clones, 55% to 80% seen only once; the top ten take roughly 3.5%.

The gene calls are TRBV9 and TRBJ1-1, with D uncertain. Sequenced sample: PBMCs. The sequence came from a man aged 35-49 years in good health and CMV-seronegative. CDR3 sequence (DNA): TGTGCCAGCAGCGTAGGTCGGGGAGCGGGATTTAAGAACACTGAAGCTTTCTTT. This encodes CASSVGRGAGFKNTEAFF.